This record concerns one T cell receptor (beta chain) sequence. Its antigen is not known. This sample is part of a study of cytomegalovirus exposure and HLA in healthy donors. Primers: 60 Vbeta forward and 13 Jbeta reverse. Assay: immunoSEQ multiplex PCR; the TCRdb copy retains only in-frame clones and omits some. The sample holds 130,000 or so clones, 75% to 85% seen once. Study-level results: Highly shared variants forming one cluster were likely a sequencing artifact. A later analysis showed that HLA-associated TCR beta chains had undergone more clonal expansion than equally common others.

J was trimmed by 4 bases and V by 3 bases; bases with no gene match: 6. The CDR3 has 17 amino acids. Per germline, CDR1 KGHSH and CDR2 LQKENI. Sequencing was done on a sample of PBMCs. This TCR derives from a man aged 40-49 years in good health and CMV-seronegative. The chain links TRBV18 to TRBJ2-1; 13 nucleotides agree with TRBD2. CDR3 in DNA: TGTGCCAGCTCACCTTCAACTAGCGGGGGGGGATACAATGAGCAGTTCTTC. Its protein product is CASSPSTSGGGYNEQFF.